The 29 T cell receptor beta chains below were found in one sample sequenced in a study of cytomegalovirus exposure and HLA in healthy donors. Amplification used 60 Vbeta primers and 13 Jbeta primers. The repertoire was sequenced with immunoSEQ multiplex PCR; TCRdb's copy has only in-frame clones and lacks some. The top ten hold 3.5% to 5% of the sample, which has around 140,000 clones, roughly 82% seen once. Specimen: PBMCs. The receptors were gathered from a male donor in good health and CMV-seropositive.

This clone came up a few times. The gene calls are TRBV6-1 and TRBJ2-7; D remains ambiguous. Germline V gene sequence: CDR1 MNHNS, CDR2 SASEGT. V lost 0 bases, J lost 0 bases, and 12 bases lay in between. The CDR3 contains 16 residues. CDR3 sequence: CASSEARRVGSYEQYF. The DNA for the CDR3 is TGTGCCAGCAGTGAAGCGCGCCGGGTGGGCTCCTACGAGCAGTACTTC.

This clone came up once. The chain couples TRBV7-9 to TRBJ1-2; D gene uncertain. Germline V gives CDR1 SEHNR, CDR2 FQNEAQ (reference sequence). V shed 2 bases and J shed 6 bases, with 10 bases lying between them. This CDR3 contains 13 residues. CDR3 DNA: TGTGCCAGCAGCTTAAGGAGGGAAGATGGCTACACCTTC. This codes for CASSLRREDGYTF.

V usage is TRBV18 and J usage is TRBJ1-5, with D perhaps matching TRBD1 (5 bases). Trimming took 2 bases from V and 5 from J, leaving 10 bases between them. The germline gives CDR1 KGHSH, CDR2 LQKENI. The CDR3 spans 14 residues. This chain's CDR3 is CASSPEAGHQPQHF. The DNA for the CDR3 is TGTGCCAGCTCACCAGAGGCAGGGCATCAGCCCCAGCATTTT.

J is TRBJ1-5 and V is TRBV28; D not resolved. Per the germline V gene, CDR1 is MDHEN and CDR2 is SYDVKM. This CDR3 comprises 12 residues. Trimming pared 3 bases from V and 7 bases from J, leaving 7 bases between. The CDR3 sequence: CASSFYLQPQHF. The CDR3 nucleotides are TGTGCCAGCAGTTTTTATCTCCAGCCCCAGCATTTT. Drawing the rest from reference TRBV28 and TRBJ1-5, the complete variable domain is DVKVTQSSRYLVKRTGEKVFLECVQDMDHENMFWYRQDPGLGLRLIYFSYDVKMKEKGDIPEGYSVSREKKERFSLILESASTNQTSMYLCASSFYLQPQHFGDGTRLSIL.

The J gene is TRBJ2-2, the V gene TRBV18; TRBD2 aligns across 7 bases. The germline V gene has CDR1 KGHSH and CDR2 LQKENI. The CDR3 covers 15 residues. Trimming removed 2 bases from V and 6 bases from J; junction bases left unmatched: 6. CDR3: CASSPGTIVPGELFF. CDR3 DNA: TGTGCCAGCTCACCAGGGACTATCGTCCCCGGGGAGCTGTTTTTT.

The J gene is TRBJ2-3, the V gene TRBV5-1, with 8 bases lining up with TRBD1. Germline assignment: CDR1 SGHRS and CDR2 YFSETQ. V shed 0 bases and J 4 bases; nucleotides not matched to a gene: 1. The CDR3 is made up of 14 amino acids. This CDR3 reads CASSLETGADTQYF. For the CDR3, the DNA is TGCGCCAGCAGCTTGGAGACAGGGGCAGATACGCAGTATTTT. The variable domain in full, completed from reference TRBV5-1 and TRBJ2-3, reads KAGVTQTPRYLIKTRGQQVTLSCSPISGHRSVSWYQQTPGQGLQFLFEYFSETQRNKGNFPGRFSGRQFSNSRSEMNVSTLELGDSALYLCASSLETGADTQYFGPGTRLTVL.

This clone came up a few times. The chain carries TRBV5-6 and TRBJ2-1; maybe TRBD1 (5 bases). Trimming stripped 3 bases from V and 7 bases from J, with 11 bases between. Germline V lookup: CDR1 SGHDT, CDR2 YYEEEE. The CDR3 totals 13 residues. CDR3 coding DNA: TGTGCCAGCAGCTCTGTAGGGGTAAATGAGCAGTTCTTC. This sequence encodes CASSSVGVNEQFF.

J is TRBJ2-4 and V is TRBV28; D perhaps matches TRBD1 (5 bases). Germline CDR1 is MDHEN and CDR2 is SYDVKM. V was cut by 2 bases and J by 6 bases, with 11 bases left in between. The CDR3 runs to 14 residues. CDR3 coding DNA: TGTGCCAGCAGTTTAAAGGGGCCGGGAAACATTCAGTACTTC. This codes for CASSLKGPGNIQYF.

The V gene is TRBV18, the J gene TRBJ2-3; 8 nucleotides match TRBD1. Trimming took 6 bases from V and 2 from J; bases not matched to a gene: 7. The CDR3 runs to 15 residues. The germline CDR1 and CDR2 sequences are KGHSH and LQKENI. CDR3 loop: CASSPGTGPTDTQYF. CDR3 nucleotide sequence: TGTGCCAGCTCGCCCGGGACAGGACCCACAGATACGCAGTATTTT.

This clone came up once. The junction shows a germline mismatch at one end, possibly a read error. The chain joins TRBV2 to TRBJ2-4, with 7 positions matching TRBD1. The germline V gene encodes CDR1 SNHLY and CDR2 FYNNEI. The CDR3 runs 15 residues. In DNA, the CDR3 is TGTGCCAGCAGTGGAGCCGGACAGGTAAAAAACAGTCAGTACTTC. This codes for CASSGAGQVKNSQYF. The full variable domain, completed using reference TRBV2 and TRBJ2-4, is EPEVTQTPSHQVTQMGQEVILRCVPISNHLYFYWYRQILGQKVEFLVSFYNNEISEKSEIFDDQFSVERPDGSNFTLKIRSTKLEDSAMYFCASSGAGQVKNSQYFGAGTRLSVL.

This sequence joins TRBV7-8 and TRBJ2-1, with 12 bases that match TRBD2. The CDR3 contains 19 residues. Trimming took 2 bases from V and 0 from J; bases not matched to a gene: 8. The germline CDR1 and CDR2 sequences are SGHVS and FQNEAQ. DNA for the CDR3: TGTGCCAGCAGCTTAATGGGACTAGCGGGTGGATCCTCCTACAATGAGCAGTTCTTC. This sequence encodes CASSLMGLAGGSSYNEQFF.

This clone was counted once. The genes are TRBV28 and TRBJ1-1; D may be TRBD1 (6 bases). Germline CDR1 reads MDHEN; CDR2 reads SYDVKM. The CDR3 totals 14 residues. Trimming took 4 bases from V and 2 from J, leaving 11 bases between them. CDR3 region: CASSSRTANTEAFF. The CDR3 nucleotides are TGTGCCAGCAGTTCACGGACAGCAAACACTGAAGCTTTCTTT.

The genes are TRBV11-3 and TRBJ2-7; D is undetermined. Between the trimmed V and J ends, which lost 2 bases and 0 bases, there was a span of 8 bases. CDR1 SGHNT and CDR2 YENEEA come from the germline V gene. The CDR3 has 14 amino acids. Here the CDR3 reads CASSLTGSSYEQYF. CDR3 bases: TGTGCCAGCAGCTTAACCGGTAGCTCCTACGAGCAGTACTTC.

V and J are TRBV15 and TRBJ2-2; tentatively, D is TRBD1 (5 bases). Germline assignment: CDR1 LNHNV and CDR2 YYDKDF (reference sequence). Trimming took 1 base from V and 7 from J, leaving 16 bases between them. The CDR3 extends over 16 amino acids. CDR3 protein: CATSRALDMTDGELFF. CDR3 nucleotides: TGTGCCACCAGCAGAGCATTAGATATGACAGACGGGGAGCTGTTTTTT. Together with reference TRBV15 and TRBJ2-2, the CDR3 gives the full variable domain: DAMVIQNPRYQVTQFGKPVTLSCSQTLNHNVMYWYQQKSSQAPKLLFHYYDKDFNNEADTPDNFQSRRPNTSFCFLDIRSPGLGDTAMYLCATSRALDMTDGELFFGEGSRLTVL.

This clone was observed a single time. The chain has TRBV19 and TRBJ1-1; 10 bases align to TRBD1. J was trimmed by 0 bases and V by 8 bases; bases with no gene match: 6. The CDR3 runs 15 residues. Germline V gene data show CDR1 as LNHDA and CDR2 as SQIVND (reference sequence). The CDR3 coding sequence is TGTGCCAGTTCCAGGGGACAGGGGATGAACACTGAAGCTTTCTTT. The encoded protein is CASSRGQGMNTEAFF.

The chain carries TRBV7-9 and TRBJ2-7; 7 nucleotides line up with TRBD1. This CDR3 is 13 amino acids long. V lost 3 bases and J lost 5; bases outside the gene matches: 4. From germline, CDR1 is SEHNR and CDR2 FQNEAQ (reference sequence). CDR3 bases: TGTGCCAGCAGCTTCTACAGGGGCAACGAGCAGTACTTC. Its translation: CASSFYRGNEQYF.

The rearrangement links TRBV9 to TRBJ1-5; no definite D call. CDR1 is SGDLS and CDR2 is YYNGEE in the germline V gene. Deletions cut 0 bases from V and 9 bases from J, with 10 bases between. There are 13 residues in the CDR3. CDR3: CASSVAPGRPQHF. The CDR3 coding sequence is TGTGCCAGCAGCGTAGCTCCCGGGAGGCCCCAGCATTTT.

The CDR3, as DNA: TGTGCCAGCCTCGTCCCCCGGGAGCCCGTTCGCGCGCAGTATTTT. This codes for CASLVPREPVRAQYF. The genes are TRBV27 and TRBJ2-3, with D perhaps TRBD2 (6 bases). V was trimmed by 8 bases and J by 10 bases, leaving 25 bases between them. This CDR3 comprises 15 residues. CDR1 is MNHEY and CDR2 is SMNVEV in the germline V gene (reference sequence).

This chain joins TRBV19 and TRBJ1-2, with D maybe TRBD1 (6 bases). The CDR3 is 13 residues long. V shed 3 bases and J shed 6 bases, with 11 bases lying between them. Germline CDR1 is LNHDA and CDR2 is SQIVND (reference sequence). Here the CDR3 DNA reads TGTGCCAGTAGTATGTTACAGGGTCATGGCTACACCTTC. This codes for CASSMLQGHGYTF.

This chain joins TRBV6-5 and TRBJ2-1; 7 bases fit TRBD2. Germline V gene sequence: CDR1 MNHEY, CDR2 SVGAGI. This CDR3 region has 16 residues. The trim removed 4 bases at V and 7 bases at J, leaving 13 bases unmatched. The CDR3 nucleotides read TGTGCCAGCAGTTCCTCTTTCCGCGGGAGAGGGAATGAGCAGTTCTTC. Translating it yields CASSSSFRGRGNEQFF.

This chain connects TRBV28 to TRBJ2-7; 9 nucleotides line up with TRBD1. The length of the CDR3 is 15 residues. CDR1 MDHEN and CDR2 SYDVKM come from the germline V gene. Trimming cost V 1 base and J 6 bases; bases outside gene matches: 7. CDR3: CASSLSGDRDCEQYF. The CDR3, as DNA: TGTGCCAGCAGTTTATCGGGGGACAGGGATTGCGAGCAGTACTTC.

The chain joins TRBV5-8 to TRBJ2-7; 9 positions agree with TRBD1. The CDR3 is 15 amino acids. Germline CDR1 and CDR2: SGHTS and YDEGEE. With V trimmed by 0 bases and J by 6 bases, 7 bases remained unmatched. The CDR3 DNA follows: TGTGCCAGCAGCTTGGCCGGGACAGGGAGTTCCGAGCAGTACTTC. Amino acids: CASSLAGTGSSEQYF.

The table lists this clone with a count of one. Sequence at one end of the junction differs from germline and may be a read error. The chain combines TRBV28 with TRBJ2-3, with D possibly matching TRBD1 (6 bases). In germline, CDR1 is MDHEN, CDR2 SYDVKM. CDR3 length: 14 residues. In DNA, the CDR3 is TGTACCAGCAGTTTATTGGGGGCCACAGATACGCAGTATTTT. As protein: CTSSLLGATDTQYF.

This chain joins TRBV5-6 and TRBJ1-1; 9 bases are shared with TRBD1. Trimming removed 5 bases from V and 2 bases from J; junction bases left unmatched: 7. In germline, CDR1 is SGHDT, CDR2 YYEEEE. The CDR3 extends over 15 amino acids. DNA for the CDR3: TGTGCCAGCAGAGCCGGGACAGGGTACAACACTGAAGCTTTCTTT. Translation: CASRAGTGYNTEAFF.

The V and J genes are TRBV14 and TRBJ2-5; 10 positions match TRBD2. Germline values: CDR1 SGHDN, CDR2 FVKESK. J was trimmed by 3 bases and V by 2 bases; bases with no gene match: 6. The CDR3 covers 16 residues. For the CDR3, the DNA is TGTGCCAGCAGCCAAAAAGCGGGAGGGCTAAAAGAGACCCAGTACTTC. This codes for CASSQKAGGLKETQYF.

This chain connects TRBV5-1 to TRBJ1-1; D possibly corresponds to TRBD1 (6 bases). The CDR3 is made up of 16 amino acids. The germline CDR1 and CDR2 sequences are SGHRS and YFSETQ. Trimming stripped 4 bases from V and 1 base from J, with 17 bases between. The CDR3 bases are TGCGCCAGCAGCGCAACAGGGAGATGGAAGAACACTGAAGCTTTCTTT. As protein: CASSATGRWKNTEAFF.

The rearrangement joins TRBV13 to TRBJ1-1, with TRBD1 identical over 9 bases. V gave up 4 bases and J gave up 1 base; unmatched junction bases: 4. The CDR3 sequence is 15 residues long. Germline V lookup: CDR1 PRHDT, CDR2 FYEKMQ (reference sequence). CDR3 coding DNA: TGTGCCAGCAGCTCCTACAGGGGGCCGAACACTGAAGCTTTCTTT. Amino acids: CASSSYRGPNTEAFF.

The CDR3 protein is CASSLSRGWETQYF. DNA of the CDR3: TGTGCCAGCAGTTTATCCAGGGGGTGGGAGACCCAGTACTTC. The J gene is TRBJ2-5, the V gene TRBV28, with 7 bases fitting TRBD1. Per germline, CDR1 MDHEN and CDR2 SYDVKM. V trimming: 1 base; J trimming: 5 bases; junction bases outside the gene matches: 4. The CDR3 is 14 amino acids.

The chain joins TRBV7-9 to TRBJ1-6; TRBD1 matches 10 bases. This CDR3 has 15 amino acids. The J segment lost 8 bases and the V segment lost 4 bases, leaving 5 bases of the junction unmatched. Germline loops: CDR1 SEHNR, CDR2 FQNEAQ (reference sequence). The DNA of the CDR3 is TGTGCCAGCAGCTGGGTCGGGACAGGGGATTCACCCCTCCACTTT. Its protein product is CASSWVGTGDSPLHF.